Each of the 14 T cell receptor beta chains below was sequenced from the same sample in a study of graft-versus-host responses after intestinal transplantation. Graft-derived tissue was subjected to processing to liberate intraepithelial and lamina propria lymphocytes. Sequencing used immunoSEQ multiplex PCR; TCRdb keeps in-frame clones, though not all of them. The profile shows around 16,000 clones, roughly 83% of them singletons. The starting material was ileum tissue, obtained about 80 weeks after intestinal transplantation. These TCRs come from a human patient who received an intestinal transplant, so some T cells may come from the graft donor.

The chain uses TRBV6-1 and TRBJ1-2; 9 bases are a match to TRBD1. Germline V gene sequence: CDR1 MNHNS, CDR2 SASEGT. The ends lost 6 bases at V and 6 bases at J; junction bases unmatched: 8. This CDR3 contains 14 residues. The chain's CDR3 is CASSWDRAVDGYTF. The CDR3 bases are TGTGCCAGCAGCTGGGACAGGGCGGTGGATGGCTACACCTTC.

This chain joins TRBV19 and TRBJ2-5, with D maybe TRBD2 (6 bases). Trimming left V 4 bases short and J 5 bases short, with 14 bases between. The germline V gene has CDR1 LNHDA and CDR2 SQIVND (reference sequence). This CDR3 contains 14 residues. Here the CDR3 DNA reads TGTGCCAGTAGTACCCGACTAGGAGTGGAGACCCAGTACTTC. Translation: CASSTRLGVETQYF.

The chain joins TRBV7-9 to TRBJ2-1; TRBD1 is a possible D gene (6 bases). V lost 3 bases, J lost 9 bases, and 18 bases lay in between. From germline, CDR1 is SEHNR and CDR2 FQNEAQ (reference sequence). This CDR3 spans 15 amino acids. CDR3 DNA: TGTGCCAGCAGCTTTTCCGGAGCTAGCAGGGGTGAGCAGTTCTTC. Its translation: CASSFSGASRGEQFF.

The chain couples TRBV9 to TRBJ1-1; maybe TRBD1 (6 bases). CDR3 length: 15 amino acids. V lost 0 bases and J 1 base, leaving 10 bases between the germline ends. Germline lookup yields CDR1 SGDLS and CDR2 YYNGEE. DNA for the CDR3: TGTGCCAGCAGCGTAGATGCAGGGGCGAACACTGAAGCTTTCTTT. This translates into CASSVDAGANTEAFF.

The chain carries TRBV11-2 and TRBJ2-2, with TRBD2 matching 12 bases. The CDR3 covers 15 residues. V lost 3 bases, J lost 7 bases, and 3 bases stayed unmatched. CDR1 is SGHAT and CDR2 is FQNNGV in the germline V gene. The CDR3 loop is CASSFLAGGYGELFF. For the CDR3, the DNA is TGTGCCAGCAGCTTTCTAGCGGGGGGGTACGGGGAGCTGTTTTTT.

The chain combines TRBV11-2 with TRBJ2-1; D uncertain. Looked up from germline, CDR1 is SGHAT and CDR2 is FQNNGV. Trimming removed 1 base at V and 0 bases at J, with 7 bases between. This CDR3 is built from 15 residues. This chain's CDR3 is CASSLGGRSYNEQFF. Here the CDR3 DNA reads TGTGCCAGCAGCTTAGGGGGTCGCTCCTACAATGAGCAGTTCTTC.

This clone appeared a few times. The chain has TRBV6-5 and TRBJ2-7; D might be TRBD2 (7 bases). From germline, CDR1 is MNHEY and CDR2 SVGAGI. The length of the CDR3 is 15 residues. The V gene lost 0 bases and the J gene lost 2 bases, with 11 bases spanning the gap. The CDR3 protein is CASSYSREGAYEQYF. The CDR3 DNA reads TGTGCCAGCAGTTACTCGAGGGAGGGGGCCTACGAGCAGTACTTC.

V gene TRBV27 combines with J gene TRBJ1-2, with D perhaps matching TRBD1 (5 bases). CDR1 is MNHEY and CDR2 is SMNVEV in the germline V gene (reference sequence). The V and J ends lost 2 bases and 2 bases respectively, with 6 bases between them. The CDR3 has 13 amino acids. The CDR3 region is CASSLGGNYGYTF. In DNA, the CDR3 is TGTGCCAGCAGTTTAGGGGGAAACTATGGCTACACCTTC.

The chain has TRBV6-6 and TRBJ1-6, with 7 bases lining up with TRBD1. V lost 7 bases, J lost 7 bases, and 7 bases stayed unmatched. Germline loops: CDR1 MNHNY, CDR2 SVGAGI (reference sequence). This CDR3 comprises 14 residues. Here the CDR3 DNA reads TGTGCCAGCACCATACAGGGGAGGAATTCACCCCTCCACTTT. Translating it yields CASTIQGRNSPLHF.

The chain recombines TRBV18 with TRBJ1-4; possible D gene TRBD1, 5 bases. Germline V gene data show CDR1 as KGHSH and CDR2 as LQKENI. Trimming took off 5 bases at V and 6 bases at J, with 16 bases between the two ends. The length of the CDR3 is 15 residues. The CDR3 sequence is CASSSTSRGDEKLFF. The CDR3 DNA is TGTGCCAGCTCATCGACGTCCCGGGGGGATGAAAAACTGTTTTTT.

This chain connects TRBV5-1 to TRBJ1-1; a weak D match, TRBD1 (6 bases). Germline V gene sequence: CDR1 SGHRS, CDR2 YFSETQ. The CDR3 consists of 13 residues. Trimming took 5 bases from V and 1 from J, leaving 9 bases between them. The CDR3: CASSRDKNTEAFF. CDR3 DNA: TGCGCCAGCAGTAGGGACAAGAACACTGAAGCTTTCTTT.

This clone appeared once. This chain joins TRBV7-9 and TRBJ1-6, with no clear D. The CDR3 spans 15 residues. The V end lost 4 bases, the J end lost 9 bases, and 16 bases lay between the germline ends. Germline V gene lookup returns CDR1 SEHNR and CDR2 FQNEAQ (reference sequence). The CDR3 DNA follows: TGTGCCAGCAGCTCGGTGGGCATGAAGGCTTCACCCCTCCACTTT. This encodes CASSSVGMKASPLHF.

The J gene is TRBJ2-7, the V gene TRBV18; D gene unclear. V shed 2 bases and J shed 1 base, with 15 bases lying between them. The CDR3 contains 16 residues. The germline CDR1 and CDR2 sequences are KGHSH and LQKENI. CDR3 loop: CASSPDRWTSSYEQYF. The CDR3 region has the DNA TGTGCCAGCTCACCAGACCGTTGGACCTCTTCCTACGAGCAGTACTTC.

This clone was picked up one time. The chain carries TRBV10-2 and TRBJ1-2, with D uncertain. There are 14 residues in the CDR3. V lost 2 bases, J lost 3 bases, and 10 bases lay in between. Germline loops: CDR1 WSHSY, CDR2 SAAADI. The CDR3 DNA reads as TGCGCCAGCAGTGAGGGCAGTGGTGACTATGGCTACACCTTC. Its protein product is CASSEGSGDYGYTF.